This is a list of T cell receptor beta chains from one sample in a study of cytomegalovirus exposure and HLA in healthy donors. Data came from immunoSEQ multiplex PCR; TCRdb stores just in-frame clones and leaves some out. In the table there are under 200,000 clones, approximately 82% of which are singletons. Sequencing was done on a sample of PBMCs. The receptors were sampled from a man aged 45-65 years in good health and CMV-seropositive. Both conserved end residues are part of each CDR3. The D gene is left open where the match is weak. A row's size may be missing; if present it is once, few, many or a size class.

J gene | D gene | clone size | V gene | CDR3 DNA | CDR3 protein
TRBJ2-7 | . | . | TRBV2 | TGTGCCAGCAGTGTCCAGCAGAGGCCCTACGAGCAGTACTTC | CASSVQQRPYEQYF
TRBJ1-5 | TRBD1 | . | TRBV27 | TGTGCCAGCAGTATGACGACAGGGCTTAGCAATCAGCCCCAGCATTTT | CASSMTTGLSNQPQHF
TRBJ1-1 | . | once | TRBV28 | TGTGCCAGCAGCTCCGGGAACACTGAAGCTTTCTTT | CASSSGNTEAFF
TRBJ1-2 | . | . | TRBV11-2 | TGTGCCAGCAGCATGGGGGGAAACTATGGCTACACCTTC | CASSMGGNYGYTF
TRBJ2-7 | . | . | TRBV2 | TGTGCCAGCGCGTCGGGTGGTTGGTACGAGCAGTACTTC | CASASGGWYEQYF
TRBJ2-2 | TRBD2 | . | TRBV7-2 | TGTGCCAGCAGCTTAGTTGCGGGAGCGAACACCGGGGAGCTGTTTTTT | CASSLVAGANTGELFF
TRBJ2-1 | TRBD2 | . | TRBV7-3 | TGTGCCAGCAGCTTATACGGCGGGGGAGCCTACAATGAGCAGTTCTTC | CASSLYGGGAYNEQFF
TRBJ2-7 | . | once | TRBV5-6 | TGTGCCAGCAGCTTGAGCGCCTACGAGCAGTACTTC | CASSLSAYEQYF
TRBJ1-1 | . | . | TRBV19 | TGCGCCAGTAGTATAGGTAGGGGCCTGAACACTGAAGCTTTCTTT | CASSIGRGLNTEAFF
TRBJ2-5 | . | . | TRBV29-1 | TGCAGCGGCGGACGGATGGAGGAAGAGACCCAGTACTTC | CSGGRMEEETQYF
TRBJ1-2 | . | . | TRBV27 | TGTGCCAGCAGTTTATCGGTTGGGCAAAGGAACTATGGCTACACCTTC | CASSLSVGQRNYGYTF
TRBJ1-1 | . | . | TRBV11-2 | TGTGCCAGCCGGGCCCAACAGGCGTTAGGCACTGAAGCTTTCTTT | CASRAQQALGTEAFF
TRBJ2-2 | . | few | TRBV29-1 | TGCAGCGTTACGACATCGGGGGGCGCGAACACCGGGGAGCTGTTTTTT | CSVTTSGGANTGELFF
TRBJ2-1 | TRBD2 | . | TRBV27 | TGTGCCAGCAGTCTGGGGACTACCCTTTGGGATGAGCAGTTCTTC | CASSLGTTLWDEQFF
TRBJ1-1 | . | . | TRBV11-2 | TGTGCCAGCAGCCCCCTCACAGATGAAGCTTTCTTT | CASSPLTDEAFF
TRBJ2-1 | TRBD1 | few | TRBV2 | TGTGCCAGCACTAGGGACAGACCGATGGGGTTCTTC | CASTRDRPMGFF
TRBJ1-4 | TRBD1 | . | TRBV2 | TGTGCCAGCTCGGGGACAGGGCGAAATGAAAAACTGTTTTTT | CASSGTGRNEKLFF
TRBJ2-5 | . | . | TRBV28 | TGTGCCAGCAGTTCGTCAGTTCAAGAGACCCAGTACTTC | CASSSSVQETQYF
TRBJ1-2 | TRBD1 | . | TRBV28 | TGTGCCAGCAGTTTCCTTACAGGGGGAGCTAACTATGGCTACACCTTC | CASSFLTGGANYGYTF
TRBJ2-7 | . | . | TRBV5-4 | TGTGCCAGCAGCCAGACAGGCTACGAGCAGTACTTC | CASSQTGYEQYF
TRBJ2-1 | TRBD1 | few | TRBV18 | TGTGCCAGCTCACCCGGGGCAGGGGGACCTACAGTTGAGCAGTTCTTC | CASSPGAGGPTVEQFF
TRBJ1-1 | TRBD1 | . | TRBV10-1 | TGCGCCAGCAGTGAAAAAGGACAGGGAAGGACTGAAGCTTTCTTT | CASSEKGQGRTEAFF
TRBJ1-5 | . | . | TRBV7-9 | TGTGCCAGCAGCGCCGCGGGTATGGGACAGCCCCAGCATTTT | CASSAAGMGQPQHF
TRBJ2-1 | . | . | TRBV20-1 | TGCAGTGCTTCCAGAATTAATGAGCAGTTCTTC | CSASRINEQFF
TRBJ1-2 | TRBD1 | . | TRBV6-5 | TGTGCCAGCAAGGGGACAGATAACTATGGCTACACCTTC | CASKGTDNYGYTF
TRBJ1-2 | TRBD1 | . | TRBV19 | TGTGCCTCCGAGGGCCGGACAGGGAACTATGGCTACACCTTC | CASEGRTGNYGYTF
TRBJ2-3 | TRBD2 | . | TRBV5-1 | TGCGCCAGCAGCTACGGACTAGCCGCAGATACGCAGTATTTT | CASSYGLAADTQYF
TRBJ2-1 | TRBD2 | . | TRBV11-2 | TGTGCCAGCAGCTCCCTCGGGAGGGGTGGAAATGAGCAGTTCTTC | CASSSLGRGGNEQFF
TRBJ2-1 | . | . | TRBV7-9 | TGTGCCAGCGGAACGGGTGAGCAGTTCTTC | CASGTGEQFF
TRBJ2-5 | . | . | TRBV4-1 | TGCGCCAGCAGCCAAGTGGACCGGGGGAAGAGAAAAGAGACCCAGTACTTC | CASSQVDRGKRKETQYF
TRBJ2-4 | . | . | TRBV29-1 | TGCAGCGTTGGACAGTCACTAGCCAAAAACATTCAGTACTTC | CSVGQSLAKNIQYF
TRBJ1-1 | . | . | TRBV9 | TGTGCCAGCAGCGTCGGGAGTTCCAACACTGAAGCTTTCTTT | CASSVGSSNTEAFF
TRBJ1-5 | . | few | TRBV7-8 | TGTGCCAGCAGCCTAGAACGGGATCAGCCCCAGCATTTT | CASSLERDQPQHF
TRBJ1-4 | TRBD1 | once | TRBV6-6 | TGTGCCAGCAGTTACACAGGGGGCCCGAATGAAAAACTGTTTTTT | CASSYTGGPNEKLFF
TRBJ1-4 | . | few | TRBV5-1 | TGCGCCAGCAGTTTGACAGGTACAACTAATGAAAAACTGTTTTTT | CASSLTGTTNEKLFF
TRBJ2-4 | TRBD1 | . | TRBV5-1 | TGCGCCAGCAGCGAAAACAGGGGGCTTGGGGCCAAAAACATTCAGTACTTC | CASSENRGLGAKNIQYF
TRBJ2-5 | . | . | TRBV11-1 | TGTGCCAGCAGCTTAAGCATACAAGAGACCCAGTACTTC | CASSLSIQETQYF
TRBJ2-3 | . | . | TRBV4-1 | TGCGCCAGCAGCCAAGATCAGAACACAGATACGCAGTATTTT | CASSQDQNTDTQYF
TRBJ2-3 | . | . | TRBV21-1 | TGTGCCAGCAGCCCTAGCAGGGGGCGGAATACGCAGTATTTT | CASSPSRGRNTQYF
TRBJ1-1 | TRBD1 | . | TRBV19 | TGTGCCAGTAAACAACAGGGGGGGGTCACTGAAGCTTTCTTT | CASKQQGGVTEAFF
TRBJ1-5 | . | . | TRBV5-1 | TGCGCCAGCAGCCCCCTAGGCGGGGGGTATAGCAATCAGCCCCAGCATTTT | CASSPLGGGYSNQPQHF
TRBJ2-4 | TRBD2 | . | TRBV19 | TGTGCCAGTAGTCCCCGACTAGCGGGAATAGCCAAAAACATTCAGTACTTC | CASSPRLAGIAKNIQYF